Listed below are T cell receptor beta chains from one sample, sequenced in a study of blood T cell repertoires in COVID-19. Clones were read by immunoSEQ multiplex PCR, and TCRdb kept only the in-frame ones, dropping some. The data hold 380,000 or so clones, with roughly 90% observed a single time. Sequenced material: PBMCs or T cells enriched from blood (not recorded which). The receptors here all came from a woman between 25 and 40 years old with acute COVID-19. Each CDR3 is given with its conserved first and last residue. Expanded clones are given a class, and other clones once, few, many or no size at all.

J,size,V,CDR3
TRBJ2-7,.,TRBV29-1,CSVRDWDYEQYF
TRBJ2-2,once,TRBV4-3,CASSQETSGGGTGELFF
TRBJ1-2,.,TRBV15,CATSIVGTANYGYTF
TRBJ2-7,few,TRBV10-2,CASSDPTGDYYEQYF
TRBJ2-1,.,TRBV5-1,CASTKTAGGSYNEQFF
TRBJ1-1,.,TRBV7-2,CASSNRAGMGTEAFF
TRBJ1-4,.,TRBV24-1,CATSDPQLEVEKLFF
TRBJ2-3,.,TRBV6-2/TRBV6-3,CASSQQGAQSDTQYF
TRBJ2-3,.,TRBV4-1,CASSQEPSGGAMDTQYF
TRBJ2-7,.,TRBV11-2,CASSLDLASGGLTYEQYF
TRBJ1-1,.,TRBV12-5,CASGLALGTVNTEAFF
TRBJ2-1,.,TRBV9,CASSVAGHVYNEQFF
TRBJ2-4,.,TRBV9,CASSVAAGGRKNIQYF
TRBJ1-4,.,TRBV19,CASNDSGDEKLFF
TRBJ1-2,.,TRBV5-1,CASSRDYGYTF
TRBJ2-2,.,TRBV11-1,CASSLAEGTGELFF
TRBJ2-3,.,TRBV7-8,CASSLRLAGTDTQYF
TRBJ1-1,.,TRBV2,CASTPGGQSRTEAFF
TRBJ2-7,.,TRBV5-5,CASSLIGRVSEQYF
TRBJ2-3,.,TRBV15,CATSRARGATSTDTQYF
TRBJ1-2,.,TRBV29-1,CSAQGNYGYTF
TRBJ2-1,.,TRBV4-2,CASSQESAGFYNEQFF
TRBJ1-6,.,TRBV27,CASTGGGAYNSPLHF
TRBJ1-3,.,TRBV30,CAWSAGGSGNTIYF
TRBJ1-1,.,TRBV15,CATSRDDRSSEAFF
TRBJ2-7,.,TRBV6-5,CASQPLTSGGYEQYF